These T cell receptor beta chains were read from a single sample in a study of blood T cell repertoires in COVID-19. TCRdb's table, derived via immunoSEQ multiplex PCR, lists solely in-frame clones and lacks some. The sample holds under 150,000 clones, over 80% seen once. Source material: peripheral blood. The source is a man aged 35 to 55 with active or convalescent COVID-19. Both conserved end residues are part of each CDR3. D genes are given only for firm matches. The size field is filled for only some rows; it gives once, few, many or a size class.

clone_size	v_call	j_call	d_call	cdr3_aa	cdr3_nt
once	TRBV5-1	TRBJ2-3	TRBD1	CASSLGGTGVADTQYF	TGCGCCAGCAGCTTGGGCGGGACAGGGGTGGCAGATACGCAGTATTTT
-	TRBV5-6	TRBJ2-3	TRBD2	CASSRSSGGFSDTQYF	TGTGCCAGCAGCAGATCTAGCGGGGGGTTCTCAGATACGCAGTATTTT
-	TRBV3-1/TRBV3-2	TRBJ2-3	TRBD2	CASSPALSAGGDTQYF	TGTGCCAGCAGCCCCGCTCTGAGCGCGGGGGGGGATACGCAGTATTTT
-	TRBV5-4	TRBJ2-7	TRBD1	CASSPGQGGTYEQYF	TGTGCCAGCAGCCCCGGACAGGGAGGAACCTACGAGCAGTACTTC
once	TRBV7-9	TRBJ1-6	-	CASSPTSGAPLHF	TGTGCCAGCAGCCCCACTAGTGGGGCACCCCTCCACTTT
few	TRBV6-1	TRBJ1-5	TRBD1	CASSEAGQGGQPQHF	TGTGCCAGCAGTGAAGCAGGACAGGGAGGTCAGCCCCAGCATTTT
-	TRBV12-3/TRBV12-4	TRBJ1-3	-	CASNLGGYTIYF	TGTGCCAGCAATCTAGGGGGATACACCATATATTTT
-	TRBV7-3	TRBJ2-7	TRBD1	CASSPGTEASYEQYF	TGTGCCAGCAGCCCAGGGACAGAAGCTTCCTACGAGCAGTACTTC
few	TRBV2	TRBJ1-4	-	CASRLGSTNEKLFF	TGTGCCAGCAGGCTAGGATCAACTAATGAAAAACTGTTTTTT
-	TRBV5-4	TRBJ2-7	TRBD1	CASSLEGANYEQYF	TGTGCCAGCAGCTTGGAGGGGGCAAACTACGAGCAGTACTTC
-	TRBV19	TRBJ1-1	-	CATTTPGQGKGEAFF	TGTGCCACAACCACCCCAGGGCAGGGGAAAGGTGAAGCTTTCTTT
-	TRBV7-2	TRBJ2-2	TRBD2	CASSPRVLATSGGAGELFF	TGTGCCAGCAGTCCTCGCGTCCTTGCAACTAGCGGGGGGGCCGGGGAGCTGTTTTTT
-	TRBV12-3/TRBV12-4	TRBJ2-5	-	CASSLAGAETQYF	TGTGCCAGCAGTTTAGCAGGGGCAGAGACCCAGTACTTC
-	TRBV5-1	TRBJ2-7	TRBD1	CASSLRAQGDYEQYF	TGCGCCAGCAGCCTCCGAGCCCAGGGGGACTACGAGCAGTACTTC
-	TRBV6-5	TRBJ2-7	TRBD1	CASKISGTGTHEQYF	TGTGCCAGCAAAATCTCCGGGACAGGGACCCACGAGCAGTACTTC
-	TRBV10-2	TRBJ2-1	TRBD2	CASRGTSGVNEQFF	TGCGCCAGCAGGGGGACTAGCGGGGTTAATGAGCAGTTCTTC
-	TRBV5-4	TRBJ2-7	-	CASSLGYSNYEQYF	TGTGCCAGCAGCTTGGGTTACAGCAACTACGAGCAGTACTTC
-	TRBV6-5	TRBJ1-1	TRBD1	CASSPKDRATEAFF	TGTGCCAGCAGCCCCAAGGACAGGGCCACTGAAGCTTTCTTT
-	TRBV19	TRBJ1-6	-	CASSISGKNSPLHF	TGTGCCAGTAGTATTTCGGGAAAAAATTCACCCCTCCACTTT
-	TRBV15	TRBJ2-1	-	CATSRDFGFQGLSYNEQFF	TGTGCCACCAGCAGAGACTTCGGATTTCAGGGACTCTCCTACAATGAGCAGTTCTTC
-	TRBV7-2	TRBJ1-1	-	CATLRDINTEAFF	TGTGCCACACTCCGGGACATTAACACTGAAGCTTTCTTT
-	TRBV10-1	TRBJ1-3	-	CASTAGNTIYF	TGCGCCAGCACCGCTGGAAACACCATATATTTT
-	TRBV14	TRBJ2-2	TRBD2	CASSQDGHGGATGELFF	TGTGCCAGCAGCCAAGATGGACACGGGGGGGCAACCGGGGAGCTGTTTTTT
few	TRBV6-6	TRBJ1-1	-	CASSPPGGNTEAFF	TGTGCCAGCAGTCCCCCCGGGGGGAACACTGAAGCTTTCTTT
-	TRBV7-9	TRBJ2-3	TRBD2	CASSTSGTRVDTQYF	TGTGCCAGCAGCACCTCCGGGACTAGGGTCGATACGCAGTATTTT
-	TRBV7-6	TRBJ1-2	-	CASSPNREARNGYTF	TGTGCCAGCAGCCCTAACCGGGAAGCCAGGAATGGCTACACCTTC
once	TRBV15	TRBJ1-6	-	CATSRERWGPDANSPLHF	TGTGCCACCAGCAGAGAACGGTGGGGGCCCGACGCGAATTCACCCCTCCACTTT